The rows below give T cell receptor beta chains drawn from one sample of a study of blood T cells in healthy people across ages. TCRdb passed the 5' RACE reads through MiXCR, listing each CDR3 protein once. The table has around 990,000 distinct CDR3 sequences, less than 25% seen once. A further study also used this sample, focusing on T cells of mothers and their children.

Sequenced sample: blood. Receptors originate from a girl aged 2-9 years in good health. Both conserved end residues are part of each CDR3. A D gene is named only where the DNA matches it firmly. Expanded clones get a size class; other rows say once, few or many, or leave the size out.

v_gene	d_gene	j_gene	abundance	CDR3nt	CDR3aa
TRBV4-2	TRBD2	TRBJ2-5	-	TGTGCCAGCAGCCAGACTAGCGGAGGAGGGGAGACCCGGTACTTC	CASSQTSGGGETRYF
TRBV27	-	TRBJ1-1	few	TGTGCCAGCAAGGGGAGTACAGGGTGGGCTGAAGCTTTCTTT	CASKGSTGWAEAFF
TRBV5-1	-	TRBJ2-7	-	TGCGCCAGCAGCTTGCTGGGGGGAGGCTACGAGCAGTACTTC	CASSLLGGGYEQYF
TRBV11-3	-	TRBJ2-5	-	TGTGCCAGCAGCTCAGCCTTCCAAGAGACCCAGTACTTC	CASSSAFQETQYF
TRBV11-2	TRBD2	TRBJ2-5	-	TGTGCCAGCAGCTCCTCGTCCGGGACTAGCGGGGAGATAGAGACCCAGTACTTC	CASSSSSGTSGEIETQYF
TRBV28	-	TRBJ2-1	many	TGTGCCAGCAGTTTAGAGCTTTCCAATTACAATGAGCAGTTCTTC	CASSLELSNYNEQFF
TRBV18	-	TRBJ2-1	few	TGTGCCAGCTCACCTGAGGGGCGGGGCTACAATGAGCAGTTCTTC	CASSPEGRGYNEQFF
TRBV7-9	-	TRBJ2-2	few	TGTGCCAGCAGCTTACCAGGGAACACCGGGGAGCTGTTTTTT	CASSLPGNTGELFF
TRBV2	-	TRBJ1-1	-	TGTGCCACCACCGTCGACGGGAACACTGAAGCTTTCTTT	CATTVDGNTEAFF
TRBV12-3/TRBV12-4	-	TRBJ1-1	few	TGTGCCAGCAGTTTATGGAGTTTGAACACTGAAGCTTTCTTT	CASSLWSLNTEAFF
TRBV28	-	TRBJ2-7	-	TGTGCCAGCAGTTTTGTAGAACGGGGGTACGAGCAGTACTTC	CASSFVERGYEQYF
TRBV5-5	TRBD1	TRBJ1-5	-	TGTGCCAGCAGCTTCGCGGGACAGAATCAGCCCCAGCATTTT	CASSFAGQNQPQHF
TRBV20-1	-	TRBJ1-6	-	TGCAGTGCTAGACAAGGGGGTTTTATCCACAATTCACCCCTCCACTTT	CSARQGGFIHNSPLHF
TRBV20-1	TRBD1	TRBJ1-4	-	TGCAGTGCTAGAACACAGGGGGATGAAAAACTGTTTTTT	CSARTQGDEKLFF
TRBV5-1	TRBD1	TRBJ2-7	few	TGCGCCAGCAGCTTAACCGGACAGGCTAACGAGCAGTACTTC	CASSLTGQANEQYF
TRBV3-1	-	TRBJ2-3	few	TGTGCCAGCAGCCAAGATGGGGGGCCGACAGATACGCAGTATTTT	CASSQDGGPTDTQYF
TRBV7-9	-	TRBJ2-1	-	TGTGCCAGCAGCTTGGACGACTACGCCCCCCACAATGAGCAGTTCTTC	CASSLDDYAPHNEQFF
TRBV12-3/TRBV12-4	-	TRBJ2-3	many	TGTGCCAGCAGCCCTCGGGATACGCAGTATTTT	CASSPRDTQYF
TRBV3-1	-	TRBJ2-1	many	TGTGCCAGCAGCCAAGCAGGATCGGGCCAGTTCTTC	CASSQAGSGQFF
TRBV7-9	TRBD1	TRBJ1-1	few	TGTGCCAGCAGCTTGGACAGGGGGCTTGGTATGGGCACTGAAGCTTTCTTT	CASSLDRGLGMGTEAFF